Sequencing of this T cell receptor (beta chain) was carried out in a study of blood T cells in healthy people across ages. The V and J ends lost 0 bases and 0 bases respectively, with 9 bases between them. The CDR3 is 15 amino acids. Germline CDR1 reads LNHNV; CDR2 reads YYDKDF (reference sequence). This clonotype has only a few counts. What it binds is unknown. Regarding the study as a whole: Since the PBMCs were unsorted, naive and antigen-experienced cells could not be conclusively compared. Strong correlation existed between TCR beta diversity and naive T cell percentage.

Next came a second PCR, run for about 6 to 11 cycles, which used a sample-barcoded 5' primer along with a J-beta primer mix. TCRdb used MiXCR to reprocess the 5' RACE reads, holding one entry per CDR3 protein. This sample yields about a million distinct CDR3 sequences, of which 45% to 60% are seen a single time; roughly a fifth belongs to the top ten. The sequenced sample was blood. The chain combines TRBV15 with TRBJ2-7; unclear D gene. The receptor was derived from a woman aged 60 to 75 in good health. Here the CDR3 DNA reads TGTGCCACCAGCAGAGAAGCGAGTCGCTCCTACGAGCAGTACTTC. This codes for CATSREASRSYEQYF. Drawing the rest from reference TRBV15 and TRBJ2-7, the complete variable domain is DAMVIQNPRYQVTQFGKPVTLSCSQTLNHNVMYWYQQKSSQAPKLLFHYYDKDFNNEADTPDNFQSRRPNTSFCFLDIRSPGLGDTAMYLCATSREASRSYEQYFGPGTRLTVT.